The 9 T cell receptor beta chains listed next were all sequenced from one sample in a study of shared clonotypes between healthy human individuals. The protocol was immunoSEQ multiplex PCR, while the TCRdb copy is restricted to in-frame clones and leaves out a portion. Among some 700,000 clones listed, about nine tenths were seen once. The sequenced sample was memory CD8+ T cells from PBMCs. The subset: CD45RO+ cells pooled with CCR7-negative TemRA cells. Receptors were obtained from a man between 18 and 35 years old in good health. Some clones in this sample may be carry-over from other donors' samples.

This sequence joins TRBV7-9 and TRBJ2-7; D unclear. The CDR3 is made up of 13 amino acids. Germline lookup yields CDR1 SEHNR and CDR2 FQNEAQ (reference sequence). With 9 bases removed from V and 0 bases from J, the gap between germline ends came to 12 bases. The CDR3 loop is CARGKVSSYEQYF. DNA of the CDR3: TGTGCCAGGGGGAAGGTGAGCTCCTACGAGCAGTACTTC.

The V call is TRBV28, the J call TRBJ2-3; D might be TRBD2 (6 bases). V lost 7 bases to trimming and J lost 0 bases, with 17 bases between them. Germline CDR1 is MDHEN and CDR2 is SYDVKM. The CDR3 has 16 amino acids. CDR3 sequence reads: CASKLRLVSSTDTQYF. CDR3 nucleotide sequence: TGTGCCAGCAAACTCCGACTAGTATCTAGCACAGATACGCAGTATTTT.

V and J are TRBV4-3 and TRBJ2-5; D is perhaps TRBD1 (6 bases). V shed 5 bases and J shed 4 bases, with 17 bases lying between them. In germline, CDR1 is LGHNA, CDR2 YSLEER. The CDR3 is 15 amino acids. Here the CDR3 reads CASSVGAGARETQYF. In DNA, the CDR3 is TGCGCCAGCAGCGTCGGGGCAGGGGCCAGAGAGACCCAGTACTTC.

In its sample, this clone was seen once. This sequence joins TRBV7-9 and TRBJ1-2; D is ambiguous. V was shortened by 0 bases and J by 6 bases, with 5 bases between the two germline ends. This CDR3 has 12 residues. Germline CDR1 and CDR2: SEHNR and FQNEAQ (reference sequence). The CDR3 coding sequence is TGTGCCAGCAGCTTAGCGTTGCATGGCTACACCTTC. Translated, it gives CASSLALHGYTF.

Notes on this clone: The same CDR3 arises from other DNA sequences in this sample as well. The V gene is TRBV29-1, the J gene TRBJ2-7; D is uncertain. V dropped 4 bases and J dropped 0 bases, with 7 bases sitting between them. The germline V gene has CDR1 SQVTM and CDR2 ANQGSEA. The CDR3 has 12 residues. CDR3 protein: CSVVGTSYEQYF. The CDR3 DNA follows: TGCAGCGTTGTAGGAACCTCCTACGAGCAGTACTTC.

In its sample, this clone was seen once. The V gene is TRBV19, the J gene TRBJ2-3; the match to TRBD2 covers 13 bases. This CDR3 comprises 18 residues. CDR1 and CDR2 from the germline V gene are LNHDA and SQIVND (reference sequence). V trimming: 6 bases; J trimming: 2 bases; junction bases outside the gene matches: 11. The CDR3 sequence is CASRDWRGTSGNTDTQYF. In DNA form, the CDR3 reads TGTGCCAGTAGGGACTGGCGGGGGACTAGCGGGAACACAGATACGCAGTATTTT.

The chain is built from TRBV11-2 and TRBJ2-2, with D possibly matching TRBD2 (5 bases). The CDR3 is 14 amino acids. Trimming shortened V by 2 bases and J by 10 bases, and 14 bases separated the two germline ends. CDR1 SGHAT and CDR2 FQNNGV come from the germline V gene. The CDR3 loop is CASSLSRDWEELFF. The CDR3 coding sequence is TGTGCCAGCAGCTTATCGAGGGATTGGGAGGAGCTGTTTTTT.

The chain links TRBV27 to TRBJ2-2, with TRBD2 identical over 10 bases. CDR3 size: 14 residues. Germline V gene lookup returns CDR1 MNHEY and CDR2 SMNVEV (reference sequence). V dropped 7 bases and J dropped 6; count of bases not matched to a gene: 5. The CDR3 nucleotides are TGTGCCAGCATAGCGGGAGGCGGGCCCGGGGAGCTGTTTTTT. Encoded protein: CASIAGGGPGELFF.

The chain recombines TRBV5-1 with TRBJ1-1, with 9 bases aligning to TRBD1. The CDR3 extends over 15 amino acids. The germline CDR1 and CDR2 sequences are SGHRS and YFSETQ. V lost 4 bases to trimming and J lost 3 bases; unmatched junction nucleotides: 7. The CDR3, as DNA: TGCGCCAGCAGCATGACAGGGGGAGGGGACACTGAAGCTTTCTTT. Protein: CASSMTGGGDTEAFF.